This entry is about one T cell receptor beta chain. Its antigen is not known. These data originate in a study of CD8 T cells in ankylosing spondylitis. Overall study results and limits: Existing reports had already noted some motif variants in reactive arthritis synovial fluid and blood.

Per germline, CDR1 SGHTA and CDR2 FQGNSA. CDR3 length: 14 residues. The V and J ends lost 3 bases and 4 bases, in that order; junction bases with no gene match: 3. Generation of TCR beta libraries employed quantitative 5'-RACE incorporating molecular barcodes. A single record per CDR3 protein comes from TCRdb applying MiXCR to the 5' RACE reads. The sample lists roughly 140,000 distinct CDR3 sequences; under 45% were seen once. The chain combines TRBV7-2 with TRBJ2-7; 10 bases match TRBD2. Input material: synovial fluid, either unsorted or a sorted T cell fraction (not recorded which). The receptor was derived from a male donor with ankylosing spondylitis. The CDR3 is CASSFWTSGYEQYF. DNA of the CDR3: TGTGCCAGCAGCTTCTGGACTAGCGGTTACGAGCAGTACTTC.